This TCR beta chain was observed in a study of T cells in Graves' hyperthyroidism and ophthalmopathy. Background on the study: Once the initial diagnosis was made, peripheral blood was obtained before any treatment.

The CDR3 covers 16 residues. Germline CDR1 reads LGHNA; CDR2 reads YSLEER. V lost 2 bases and J lost 1; bases outside the gene matches: 5. The definition of stable Graves' hyperthyroidism was no ophthalmopathy progression within 18 months. General study points: The blood repertoire included most of the expanded thyroid clonotypes above 0.001.

Regions amplified from RNA transcripts were the TCR beta CDR3 regions. The TCR CDR3 was amplified in a first-round RT-PCR using the HTBI primer set. One entry per CDR3 protein, called by TCRdb with MiXCR from the multiplex PCR reads. The table has 600,000 to 750,000 distinct CDR3 sequences, 17% seen once. In regard to this clonotype: Antigen: not known.

The gene calls are TRBV4-3 and TRBJ1-2, with 9 nucleotides matching TRBD1. The sequencing input was blood. This clonotype originated in a man between 45 and 60 years old with Graves' hyperthyroidism. The CDR3 region has the DNA TGCGCCAGCAGCCAACCCGGACAGGGGTTTAACTATGGCTACACCTTC. This gives the protein CASSQPGQGFNYGYTF.